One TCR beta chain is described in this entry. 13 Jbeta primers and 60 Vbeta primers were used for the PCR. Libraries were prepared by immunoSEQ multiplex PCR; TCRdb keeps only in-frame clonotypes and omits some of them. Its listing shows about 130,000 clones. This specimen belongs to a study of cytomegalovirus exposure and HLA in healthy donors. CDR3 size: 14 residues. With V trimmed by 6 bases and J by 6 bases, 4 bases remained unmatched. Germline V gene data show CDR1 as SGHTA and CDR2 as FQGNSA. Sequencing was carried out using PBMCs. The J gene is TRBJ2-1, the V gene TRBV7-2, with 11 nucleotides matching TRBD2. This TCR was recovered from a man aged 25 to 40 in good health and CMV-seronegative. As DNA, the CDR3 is TGTGCCAGCAGTCGTCTAGCGGGAGGCAATGAGCAGTTCTTC. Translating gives CASSRLAGGNEQFF. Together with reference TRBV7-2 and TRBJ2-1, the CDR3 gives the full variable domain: GAGVSQSPSNKVTEKGKDVELRCDPISGHTALYWYRQSLGQGLEFLIYFQGNSAPDKSGLPSDRFSAERTGGSVSTLTIQRTQQEDSAVYLCASSRLAGGNEQFFGPGTRLTVL.